This is a list of T cell receptor beta chains from one sample in a study of T-cell reconstitution after alpha-beta-depleted transplantation in children. TCRdb reprocessed the PCR reads via MiXCR and lists one record per CDR3 protein. This sample yields approximately 520,000 distinct CDR3 sequences, of which around a third are seen a single time; less than 2.5% belongs to the top ten. The sample consisted of PBMCs from the stem cell graft donor, taken from the stem cell graft. Receptor source: a human donor who donated a stem cell graft to a child with aplastic anemia. Both conserved end residues are part of each CDR3.

TRBV7-9	TRBJ2-2	CASSHKGQGHTGELFF
TRBV25-1	TRBJ1-2	CASSETSSGTGSYGYTF
TRBV20-1	TRBJ1-1	CRARGKNTEAFF
TRBV4-3	TRBJ2-1	CASSQDRTGGNEQFF
TRBV10-3	TRBJ2-3	CATGSGGATDTQYF
TRBV12-3/TRBV12-4	TRBJ1-3	CASPLAGGNTIYF
TRBV10-3	TRBJ2-7	CAIRGGDEQYF
TRBV28	TRBJ1-1	CASSLAPRGQSTEAFF
TRBV6-1	TRBJ1-2	CASRPGGGTGSGYTF
TRBV7-2	TRBJ1-2	CASSSRTGSHYGYTF
TRBV13	TRBJ1-3	CASSRPQGVSGNTIYF
TRBV5-1	TRBJ2-5	CASSLGGGGVMDQETQYF
TRBV12-3/TRBV12-4	TRBJ2-5	CATQRGGHGETQYF
TRBV12-3/TRBV12-4	TRBJ1-3	CASSPDRPGNTIYF
TRBV29-1	TRBJ1-1	CSVERQGMNTEAFF
TRBV29-1	TRBJ1-4	CSASGQATEKLFF
TRBV7-6	TRBJ1-5	CASSPGQGARQPQHF
TRBV7-9	TRBJ2-3	CASRDLSGPDTQYF
TRBV20-1	TRBJ2-3	CSAVRTSGIADTQYF
TRBV30	TRBJ1-5	CAWTPASNQPQHF
TRBV11-2	TRBJ2-3	CASSPTGVYSDTQYF
TRBV20-1	TRBJ2-3	CSARDRAGGTDTQYF
TRBV30	TRBJ1-6	CAWREAGNSPLHF
TRBV29-1	TRBJ2-6	CSVEILGANVLTF
TRBV29-1	TRBJ2-1	CSVEVYSEGYNEQFF
TRBV27	TRBJ2-1	CASSITGTFNEQFF
TRBV29-1	TRBJ2-4	CSVRTDLAKNIQYF
TRBV7-8	TRBJ2-5	CASSVHLETQYF
TRBV6-5	TRBJ2-7	CASSYGLGTTFYEQYF
TRBV20-1	TRBJ2-7	CSARDSGLPSYEQYF
TRBV6-5	TRBJ1-2	CASSYSRGSPDGYTF
TRBV20-1	TRBJ1-4	CSARVMGLQGSTNEKLFF
TRBV7-9	TRBJ2-3	CASSLAAGHQYF
TRBV6-2/TRBV6-3	TRBJ2-1	CASSYTRRLDEQFF
TRBV28	TRBJ2-5	CASSLSGGVETQYF
TRBV12-3/TRBV12-4	TRBJ1-2	CASSLTRGYTF
TRBV28	TRBJ1-5	CASSPSLGGGGQPQHF